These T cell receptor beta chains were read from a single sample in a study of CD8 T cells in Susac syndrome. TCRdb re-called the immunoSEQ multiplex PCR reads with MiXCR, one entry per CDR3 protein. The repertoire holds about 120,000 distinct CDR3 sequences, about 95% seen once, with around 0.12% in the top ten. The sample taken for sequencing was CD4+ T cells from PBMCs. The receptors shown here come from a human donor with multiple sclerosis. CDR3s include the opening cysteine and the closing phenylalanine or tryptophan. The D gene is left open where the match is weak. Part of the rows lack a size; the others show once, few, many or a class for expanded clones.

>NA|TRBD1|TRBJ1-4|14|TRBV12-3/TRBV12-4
CASRGQGVKEKLFF
TGTGCCAGCAGAGGACAGGGGGTTAAAGAAAAACTGTTTTTT
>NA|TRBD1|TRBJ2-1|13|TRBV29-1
CSVEGQGPREQFF
TGCAGCGTTGAGGGACAGGGTCCGCGTGAGCAGTTCTTC
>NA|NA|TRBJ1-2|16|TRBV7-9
CASSSGGTLSNYGYTF
TGTGCCAGCAGCTCAGGCGGGACACTCTCTAACTATGGCTACACCTTC
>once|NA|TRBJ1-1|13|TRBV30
CAWRQRPNTEAFF
TGTGCCTGGAGGCAGAGACCGAACACTGAAGCTTTCTTT
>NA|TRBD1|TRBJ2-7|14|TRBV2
CASRDREISYEQYF
TGTGCCAGCAGGGACAGGGAGATCTCCTACGAGCAGTACTTC
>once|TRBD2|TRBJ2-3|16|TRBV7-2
CASSLDGGGGSDTQYF
TGTGCCAGCAGCTTAGATGGCGGGGGGGGCTCAGATACGCAGTATTTT
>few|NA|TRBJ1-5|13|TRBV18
CASSPGENQPQHF
TGTGCCAGCTCACCCGGGGAGAATCAGCCCCAGCATTTT
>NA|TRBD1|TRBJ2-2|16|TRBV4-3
CASSQDGTGPTGELFF
TGCGCCAGCAGCCAAGATGGGACAGGGCCCACCGGGGAGCTGTTTTTT
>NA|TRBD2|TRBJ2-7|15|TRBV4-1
CASSAGTSDGREQYF
TGCGCCAGCAGTGCCGGGACTAGCGATGGTCGGGAGCAGTACTTC
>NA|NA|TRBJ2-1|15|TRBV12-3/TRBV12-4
CASSAPQIGGHEQFF
TGTGCCAGCAGTGCGCCCCAAATCGGAGGGCATGAGCAGTTCTTC
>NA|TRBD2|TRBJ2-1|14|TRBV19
CASSGLAGGGEQFF
TGTGCCAGTAGCGGACTAGCGGGAGGAGGGGAGCAGTTCTTC
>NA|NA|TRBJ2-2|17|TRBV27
CASSLAGSLGRAGELFF
TGTGCCAGCAGTTTAGCTGGTTCTCTAGGTCGAGCCGGGGAGCTGTTTTTT
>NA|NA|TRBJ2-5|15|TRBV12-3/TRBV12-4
CASSFNQGDQETQYF
TGTGCCAGCAGTTTTAATCAGGGAGACCAAGAGACCCAGTACTTC
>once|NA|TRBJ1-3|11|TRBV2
CASSERTDIYF
TGTGCCAGCAGTGAAAGGACAGACATATATTTT
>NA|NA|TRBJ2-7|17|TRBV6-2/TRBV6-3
CASSYLGLTTGDYEQYF
TGTGCCAGCAGTTACTTGGGACTCACGACCGGAGACTACGAGCAGTACTTC
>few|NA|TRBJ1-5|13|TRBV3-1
CASSQGSNQPQHF
TGTGCCAGCAGCCAAGGTAGCAATCAGCCCCAGCATTTT
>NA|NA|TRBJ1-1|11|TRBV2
CAIKKVGEAFF
TGTGCCATTAAGAAGGTGGGTGAAGCTTTCTTT
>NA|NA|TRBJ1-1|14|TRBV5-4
CASSLQGVDTEAFF
TGTGCCAGCAGTTTACAGGGAGTGGACACTGAAGCTTTCTTT
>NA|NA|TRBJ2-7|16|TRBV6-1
CASSEGSGTRQGEQYF
TGTGCCAGCAGTGAAGGATCCGGGACACGACAAGGTGAGCAGTACTTC
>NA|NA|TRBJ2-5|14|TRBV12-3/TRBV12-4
CASSFFSGEETQYF
TGTGCCAGCAGTTTTTTCTCAGGGGAGGAGACCCAGTACTTC
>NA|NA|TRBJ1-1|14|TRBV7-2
CASSLSARNTEAFF
TGTGCCAGCAGCTTAAGCGCTAGGAACACTGAAGCTTTCTTT
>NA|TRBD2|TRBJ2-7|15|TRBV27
CASRSGVAGPGEQYF
TGTGCCAGCAGATCCGGGGTAGCGGGACCGGGGGAGCAGTACTTC
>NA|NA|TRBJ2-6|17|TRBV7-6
CASSLVGRNSGANVLTF
TGTGCCAGCAGCTTAGTCGGGCGGAACTCTGGGGCCAACGTCCTGACTTTC
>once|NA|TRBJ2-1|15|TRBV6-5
CASSHDVPSYNEQFF
TGTGCCAGCAGTCATGACGTGCCCTCCTACAATGAGCAGTTCTTC
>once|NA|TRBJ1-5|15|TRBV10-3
CAIRAGAASNQPQHF
TGTGCCATCAGGGCGGGGGCGGCTAGCAATCAGCCCCAGCATTTT
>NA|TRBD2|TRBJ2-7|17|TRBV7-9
CASSFTSGPSLGHEQYF
TGTGCCAGCAGCTTTACTAGCGGCCCATCCCTCGGTCACGAGCAGTACTTC
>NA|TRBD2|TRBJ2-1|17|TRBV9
CASSVGPGTSGYNEQFF
TGTGCCAGCAGCGTGGGCCCCGGGACTAGCGGTTACAATGAGCAGTTCTTC
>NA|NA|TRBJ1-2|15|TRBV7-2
CASSLAARTEAGYTF
TGTGCCAGCAGCTTAGCGGCAAGAACGGAAGCCGGCTACACCTTC
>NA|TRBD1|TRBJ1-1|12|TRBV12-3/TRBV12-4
CASSGTGVEAFF
TGTGCCAGCAGCGGGACAGGGGTTGAAGCTTTCTTT
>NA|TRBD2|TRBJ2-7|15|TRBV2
CASSRGGTGTYEQYF
TGTGCCAGCTCCCGCGGGGGGACTGGAACCTACGAGCAGTACTTC
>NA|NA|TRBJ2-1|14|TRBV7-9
CASSLVSSVNEQFF
TGTGCCAGCAGCTTAGTGTCCAGCGTAAATGAGCAGTTCTTC
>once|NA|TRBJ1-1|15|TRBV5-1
CASSIELGRDTEAFF
TGCGCCAGCAGCATAGAACTTGGACGGGATACTGAAGCTTTCTTT
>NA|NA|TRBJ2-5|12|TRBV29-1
CSVIWLQETQYF
TGCAGCGTTATTTGGCTTCAAGAGACCCAGTACTTC
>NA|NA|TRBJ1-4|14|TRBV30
CAWSVLLGNEKLFF
TGTGCCTGGAGTGTCCTCTTGGGAAATGAAAAACTGTTTTTT
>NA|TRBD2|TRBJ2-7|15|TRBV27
CASSLVSGSGGEQYF
TGTGCCAGCAGTTTAGTGTCCGGTTCGGGGGGCGAGCAGTACTTC
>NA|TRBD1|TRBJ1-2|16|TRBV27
CASSSTQGTEIYGYTF
TGTGCCAGCAGTTCGACCCAGGGGACAGAAATCTATGGCTACACCTTC
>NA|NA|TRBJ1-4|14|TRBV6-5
CASSTDSPNEKLFF
TGTGCCAGCAGTACCGACAGCCCGAATGAAAAACTGTTTTTT
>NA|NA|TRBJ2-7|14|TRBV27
CASSPYHRSYEQYF
TGTGCCAGCAGTCCCTACCACAGATCCTACGAGCAGTACTTC
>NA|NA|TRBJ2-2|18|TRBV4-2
CASSPRSTSSYGTGELFF
TGTGCCAGCAGCCCAAGATCTACCTCCTCTTATGGGACCGGGGAGCTGTTTTTT
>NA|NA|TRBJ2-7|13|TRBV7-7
CASSLGHLDEQYF
TGTGCTAGCAGCTTAGGGCATCTGGACGAGCAGTACTTC
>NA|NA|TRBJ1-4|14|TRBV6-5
CASSPGRSGGKRIF
TGTGCCAGCAGTCCCGGCCGGTCGGGCGGTAAGCGAATTTTT
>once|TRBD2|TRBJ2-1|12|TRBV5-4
CASSLERGGQFF
TGTGCCAGCAGCTTGGAGCGGGGCGGACAGTTCTTC
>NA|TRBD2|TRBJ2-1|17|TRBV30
CAWSVLAGGVSYNEQFF
TGTGCCTGGAGTGTCCTAGCGGGAGGGGTATCCTACAATGAGCAGTTCTTC
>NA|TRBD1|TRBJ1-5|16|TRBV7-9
CASSSWDREIDQPQHF
TGTGCCAGCAGCTCCTGGGACAGGGAAATTGATCAGCCCCAGCATTTT
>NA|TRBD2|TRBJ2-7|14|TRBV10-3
CAISNVGGPDEQYF
TGTGCCATCAGTAATGTGGGAGGGCCCGACGAGCAGTACTTC
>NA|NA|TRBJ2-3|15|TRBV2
CASAGAPHSTDTQYF
TGTGCCAGCGCCGGGGCGCCCCATTCCACAGATACGCAGTATTTT
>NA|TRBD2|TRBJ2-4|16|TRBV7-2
CASSSPGGPAKNIQYF
TGTGCCAGCAGCTCCCCGGGAGGGCCGGCCAAAAACATTCAGTACTTC
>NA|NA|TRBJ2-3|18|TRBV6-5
CASSYSPILGGPADTQYF
TGTGCCAGCAGTTACTCGCCGATCCTAGGAGGTCCCGCAGATACGCAGTATTTT
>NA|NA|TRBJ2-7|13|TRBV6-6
CASSYGITYEQYF
TGTGCCAGCAGTTACGGGATTACCTACGAGCAGTACTTC
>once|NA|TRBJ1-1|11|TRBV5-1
CASMGPTEAFF
TGCGCCAGCATGGGTCCCACTGAAGCTTTCTTT
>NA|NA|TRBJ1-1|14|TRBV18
CASSPGQKNTEAFF
TGTGCCAGCTCACCTGGGCAGAAAAACACTGAAGCTTTCTTT
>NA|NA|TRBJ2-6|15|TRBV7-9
CASSLARAGANVLTF
TGTGCCAGCAGCCTCGCCAGGGCTGGGGCCAACGTCCTGACTTTC